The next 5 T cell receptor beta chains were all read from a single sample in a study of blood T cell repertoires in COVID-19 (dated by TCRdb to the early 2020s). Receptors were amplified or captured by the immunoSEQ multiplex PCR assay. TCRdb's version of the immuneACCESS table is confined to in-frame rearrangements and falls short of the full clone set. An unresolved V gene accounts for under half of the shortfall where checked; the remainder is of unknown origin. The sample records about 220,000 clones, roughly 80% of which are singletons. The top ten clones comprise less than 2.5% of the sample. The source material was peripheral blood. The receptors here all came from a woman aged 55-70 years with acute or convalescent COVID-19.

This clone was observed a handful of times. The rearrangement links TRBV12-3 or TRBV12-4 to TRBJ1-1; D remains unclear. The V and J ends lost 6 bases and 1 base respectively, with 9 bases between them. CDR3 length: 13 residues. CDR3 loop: CASSEARNTEAFF. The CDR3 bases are TGTGCCAGCAGCGAGGCCAGGAACACTGAAGCTTTCTTT.

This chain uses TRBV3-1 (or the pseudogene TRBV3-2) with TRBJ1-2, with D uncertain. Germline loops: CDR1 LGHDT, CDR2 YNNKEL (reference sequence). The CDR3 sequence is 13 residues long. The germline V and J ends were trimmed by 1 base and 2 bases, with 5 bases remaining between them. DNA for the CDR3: TGTGCCAGCAGCCAAGCTGTCAACTATGGCTACACCTTC. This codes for CASSQAVNYGYTF.

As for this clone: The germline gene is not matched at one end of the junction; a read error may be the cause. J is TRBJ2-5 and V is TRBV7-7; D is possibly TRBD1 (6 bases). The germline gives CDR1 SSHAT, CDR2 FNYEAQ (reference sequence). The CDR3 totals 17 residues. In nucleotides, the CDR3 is TGTGCTAGCAGCTTAAGGGCGGGTTGGACAGCCCAAGAGACCCAGTACTTC. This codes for CASSLRAGWTAQETQYF. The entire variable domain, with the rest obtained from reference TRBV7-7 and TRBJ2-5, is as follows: GAGVSQSPRYKVTKRGQDVTLRCDPISSHATLYWYQQALGQGPEFLTYFNYEAQPDKSGLPSDRFSAERPEGSISTLTIQRTEQRDSAMYRCASSLRAGWTAQETQYFGPGTRLLVL.

CDR3 sequence reads: CASSSGSSTEAFF. CDR3 sequence (DNA): TGCGCCAGCAGCTCGGGGAGTTCTACTGAAGCTTTCTTT. This rearrangement joins TRBV5-1 to TRBJ1-1; no clear D gene. The CDR3 runs 13 residues. V was trimmed by 3 bases and J by 5 bases, leaving 11 bases between them. The germline gives CDR1 SGHRS, CDR2 YFSETQ.

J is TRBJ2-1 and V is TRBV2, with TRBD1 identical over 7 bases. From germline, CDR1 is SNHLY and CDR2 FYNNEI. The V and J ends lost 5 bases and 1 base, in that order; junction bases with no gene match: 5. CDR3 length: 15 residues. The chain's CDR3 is CASSLGTASYNEQFF. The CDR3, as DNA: TGTGCCAGCAGTCTCGGGACAGCTTCCTACAATGAGCAGTTCTTC. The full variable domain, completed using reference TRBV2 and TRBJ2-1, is EPEVTQTPSHQVTQMGQEVILRCVPISNHLYFYWYRQILGQKVEFLVSFYNNEISEKSEIFDDQFSVERPDGSNFTLKIRSTKLEDSAMYFCASSLGTASYNEQFFGPGTRLTVL.